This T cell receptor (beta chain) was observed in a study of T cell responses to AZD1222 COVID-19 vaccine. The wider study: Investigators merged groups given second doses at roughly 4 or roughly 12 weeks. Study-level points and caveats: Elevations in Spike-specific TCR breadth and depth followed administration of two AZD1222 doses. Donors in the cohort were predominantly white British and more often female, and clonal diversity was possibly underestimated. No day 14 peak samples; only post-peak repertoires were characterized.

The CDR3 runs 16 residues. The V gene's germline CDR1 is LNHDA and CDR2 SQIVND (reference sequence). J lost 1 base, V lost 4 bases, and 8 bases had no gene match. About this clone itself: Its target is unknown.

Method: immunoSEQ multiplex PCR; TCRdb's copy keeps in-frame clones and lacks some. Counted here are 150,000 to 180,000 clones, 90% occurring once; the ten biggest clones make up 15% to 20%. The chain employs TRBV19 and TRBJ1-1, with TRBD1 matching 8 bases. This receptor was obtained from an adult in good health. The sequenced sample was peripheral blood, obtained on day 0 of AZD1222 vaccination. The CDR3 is CASSTRGQGKNTEAFF. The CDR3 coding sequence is TGTGCCAGTAGTACCCGAGGACAGGGAAAGAACACTGAAGCTTTCTTT.